This passage covers 25 T cell receptor beta chains from one sample sequenced in a study of blood T cell repertoires in COVID-19. Produced via immunoSEQ multiplex PCR; TCRdb's table is partial and in-frame only. The table has 190,000 or so clones, around 87% seen once. Sequencing used peripheral blood. These receptors came from a man aged 45-65 years with acute or convalescent COVID-19.

The chain combines TRBV9 with TRBJ2-7; D unclear. The length of the CDR3 is 14 residues. V gave up 0 bases and J gave up 0 bases, with 7 bases separating them. Germline CDR1 reads SGDLS; CDR2 reads YYNGEE. This CDR3 is CASSVAPSSYEQYF. The CDR3 region has the DNA TGTGCCAGCAGCGTAGCCCCCAGCTCCTACGAGCAGTACTTC.

This chain uses TRBV28 with TRBJ1-5; no clear D gene. The germline V gene encodes CDR1 MDHEN and CDR2 SYDVKM. This CDR3 region has 12 residues. Trimming removed 5 bases from V and 3 bases from J, with 5 bases in between. The chain's CDR3 is CASSGANQPQHF. The CDR3 DNA reads as TGTGCCAGCAGTGGAGCCAATCAGCCCCAGCATTTT.

V usage is TRBV6-1 and J usage is TRBJ1-6; 8 bases align to TRBD1. Trimming at V came to 1 base and at J to 0 bases, leaving 14 bases not matched to a gene. Germline assignment: CDR1 MNHNS and CDR2 SASEGT. There are 21 residues in the CDR3. In DNA, the CDR3 is TGTGCCAGCAGTGAAGTTTTTTGGGACAGGAGTCTCAGCTCCTATAATTCACCCCTCCACTTT. It is translated as CASSEVFWDRSLSSYNSPLHF.

The V gene is TRBV30, the J gene TRBJ1-4, with D possibly being TRBD1 (6 bases). Germline CDR1 GTSNPN, CDR2 SVGIG (reference sequence). V dropped 1 base and J dropped 0 bases, with 9 bases sitting between them. The CDR3 runs 15 residues. The CDR3 nucleotides read TGTGCCTGGAGTGAAACAGGGTCAACTAATGAAAAACTGTTTTTT. Its protein product is CAWSETGSTNEKLFF.

The V gene is TRBV6-1, the J gene TRBJ1-5, with D possibly TRBD1 on 5 matching bases. V was cut by 4 bases and J by 0 bases, with 13 bases left in between. Germline values: CDR1 MNHNS, CDR2 SASEGT. CDR3 length: 16 amino acids. CDR3 region: CASSGGRVDSNQPQHF. CDR3 in DNA: TGTGCCAGCAGTGGGGGCAGGGTTGATAGCAATCAGCCCCAGCATTTT.

J is TRBJ2-5 and V is TRBV7-9; D call uncertain. The CDR3 is made up of 11 amino acids. CDR1 and CDR2 from the germline V gene are SEHNR and FQNEAQ (reference sequence). The V end was cut by 11 bases, the J end by 5 bases, with 12 bases between. In nucleotides, the CDR3 is TGTGCCTCCCACGACGGGGAGACCCAGTACTTC. It codes for CASHDGETQYF.

The V and J genes are TRBV7-3 and TRBJ2-1, with D maybe TRBD2 (6 bases). The CDR3 loop spans 14 amino acids. V lost 5 bases and J lost 9, with 17 bases in between. Looked up from germline, CDR1 is SGHTA and CDR2 is FQGTGA. CDR3 coding DNA: TGTGCCAGCAGCCCGACCTTAGTCGGGGGTGAGCAGTTCTTC. Translating it yields CASSPTLVGGEQFF.

The V call is TRBV29-1, the J call TRBJ1-4; D uncertain. V was shortened by 4 bases and J by 6 bases, with 9 bases between the two germline ends. The length of the CDR3 is 12 residues. The germline V gene has CDR1 SQVTM and CDR2 ANQGSEA. The CDR3 protein is CSVGRVDEKLFF. DNA of the CDR3: TGCAGCGTTGGGAGGGTAGATGAAAAACTGTTTTTT. Looking up the rest from reference TRBV29-1 and TRBJ1-4 gives the full variable domain: SAVISQKPSRDICQRGTSLTIQCQVDSQVTMMFWYRQQPGQSLTLIATANQGSEATYESGFVIDKFPISRPNLTFSTLTVSNMSPEDSSIYLCSVGRVDEKLFFGSGTQLSVL.

The chain is built from TRBV28 and TRBJ2-6; TRBD1 is a possible D gene (6 bases). From germline, CDR1 is MDHEN and CDR2 SYDVKM. CDR3 length equals 18 residues. V was clipped by 6 bases and J by 1 base, with 19 bases between them. The chain's CDR3 is CASSYTGSLRSGANVLTF. In DNA form, the CDR3 reads TGTGCCAGCAGCTACACAGGGAGTCTTCGGTCTGGGGCCAACGTCCTGACTTTC.

The CDR3 DNA reads as TGCGCCAGCAGCTTCGAGGACAGGGGGTACTATGGCTACACCTTC. The encoded protein is CASSFEDRGYYGYTF. The genes are TRBV5-1 and TRBJ1-2; TRBD1 agrees at 10 bases. Germline V gene sequence: CDR1 SGHRS, CDR2 YFSETQ. The trim removed 2 bases at V and 3 bases at J, leaving 4 bases unmatched. The CDR3 consists of 15 residues.

V gene TRBV10-2 combines with J gene TRBJ2-7; 14 nucleotides match TRBD2. The CDR3 extends over 15 amino acids. The V segment lost 8 bases and the J segment 4 bases; nucleotides outside the gene matches: 7. Per the germline V gene, CDR1 is WSHSY and CDR2 is SAAADI. CDR3 residues: CASGGLAGGPYEQYF. The CDR3 coding sequence is TGCGCCAGCGGCGGACTAGCGGGAGGACCGTACGAGCAGTACTTC.

This rearrangement joins TRBV7-8 to TRBJ1-1; 7 nucleotides agree with TRBD1. V shed 5 bases and J 3 bases; nucleotides not matched to a gene: 9. This CDR3 is 15 amino acids long. Germline assignment: CDR1 SGHVS and CDR2 FQNEAQ. CDR3 DNA: TGTGCCAGCAGCACCCGGACAGGCCGGGACACTGAAGCTTTCTTT. Residues: CASSTRTGRDTEAFF.

CDR3 coding DNA: TGTGCCAGCTTTGTGGCTCTGAACACTGAAGCTTTCTTT. Protein: CASFVALNTEAFF. This rearrangement joins TRBV6-5 to TRBJ1-1, with no clear D. Germline V gives CDR1 MNHEY, CDR2 SVGAGI. This CDR3 region has 13 residues. Trimming stripped 8 bases from V and 0 bases from J, with 10 bases between.

Remarks on this clone: This same CDR3 is encoded by further DNA sequences in the sample. The genes are TRBV29-1 and TRBJ2-2; 10 nucleotides line up with TRBD1. Germline lookup yields CDR1 SQVTM and CDR2 ANQGSEA. The length of the CDR3 is 13 residues. Trimming took 6 bases from V and 4 from J; bases not matched to a gene: 2. CDR3 DNA: TGCAGCGTCCGGGACAGGGGCACCGGGGAGCTGTTTTTT. Protein: CSVRDRGTGELFF.

The rearrangement links TRBV29-1 to TRBJ2-7; the D gene is possibly TRBD1 (6 bases). Germline V gene lookup returns CDR1 SQVTM and CDR2 ANQGSEA. The CDR3 is 11 amino acids. With 4 bases removed from V and 4 bases from J, the gap between germline ends came to 8 bases. The CDR3: CSVADSYEQYV. The CDR3 nucleotides are TGCAGCGTTGCGGACAGTTACGAGCAGTACGTC.

J is TRBJ2-3 and V is TRBV6-2 or TRBV6-3; TRBD2 aligns across 8 bases. The CDR3 spans 19 residues. V shed 5 bases and J 2 bases; nucleotides not matched to a gene: 18. In germline, CDR1 is MNHEY, CDR2 SVGEGT. The CDR3 spells CASSPRGSSGIFFTDTQYF. In DNA, the CDR3 is TGTGCCAGCAGTCCCCGCGGGAGTAGCGGGATTTTCTTCACAGATACGCAGTATTTT.

V and J are TRBV7-2 and TRBJ2-1, with 7 bases that match TRBD2. Germline CDR1 reads SGHTA; CDR2 reads FQGNSA. With V trimmed by 1 base and J by 5 bases, 8 bases remained unmatched. The CDR3 length is 16 residues. CDR3 residues: CASSLVRRGVHNEQFF. Here the CDR3 DNA reads TGTGCCAGCAGCTTAGTCCGTCGGGGGGTCCACAATGAGCAGTTCTTC.

This sequence joins TRBV19 and TRBJ1-5; D perhaps matches TRBD1 (5 bases). With 5 bases removed from V and 2 bases from J, the gap between germline ends came to 13 bases. The CDR3 loop spans 15 amino acids. Germline lookup yields CDR1 LNHDA and CDR2 SQIVND (reference sequence). The CDR3 protein is CASSSRKGGNQPQHF. In DNA, the CDR3 is TGTGCCAGTAGTTCCCGGAAAGGGGGCAATCAGCCCCAGCATTTT.

In regard to this clone: The same CDR3 can be traced to other DNA sequences in this sample. The V gene is TRBV7-2, the J gene TRBJ2-3; 10 positions match TRBD2. The V gene end was trimmed by 4 bases and the J gene end by 3 bases; junction bases not matched to a gene: 4. The CDR3 is 15 amino acids. Looked up from germline, CDR1 is SGHTA and CDR2 is FQGNSA. The CDR3, as DNA: TGTGCCAGCAGCTCTAGCGGGGGTCGAACAGATACGCAGTATTTT. Its translation is CASSSSGGRTDTQYF.

This clone was recorded only once. The chain recombines TRBV7-6 with TRBJ1-5; D gene uncertain. V lost 5 bases and J lost 0, with 8 bases in between. Germline V CDR1 and CDR2: SGHVS, FNYEAQ. This CDR3 has 14 residues. Here the CDR3 reads CASSLEYSNQPQHF. CDR3 coding DNA: TGTGCCAGCAGCCTAGAATATAGCAATCAGCCCCAGCATTTT.

The rearrangement links TRBV6-5 to TRBJ1-4; the match to TRBD1 covers 8 bases. The CDR3 has 14 amino acids. The J segment lost 7 bases and the V segment lost 6 bases, leaving 7 bases of the junction unmatched. The germline CDR1 and CDR2 sequences are MNHEY and SVGAGI. CDR3 protein: CASSPRGQGEKLFF. The CDR3, as DNA: TGTGCCAGCAGCCCCAGGGGGCAGGGTGAAAAACTGTTTTTT.

The chain combines TRBV15 with TRBJ1-2; D is possibly TRBD1 (5 bases). Between the trimmed V and J ends, which lost 1 base and 4 bases, there was a span of 19 bases. The CDR3 spans 17 residues. Per the germline V gene, CDR1 is LNHNV and CDR2 is YYDKDF (reference sequence). The CDR3, as DNA: TGTGCCACCAGCAGAGCTATCTTGCGCAGGGCCGGCTATGGCTACACCTTC. It yields the protein CATSRAILRRAGYGYTF.

This clone has only a few counts. This chain joins TRBV27 and TRBJ1-1; perhaps TRBD1 as D (5 bases). Germline V gene sequence: CDR1 MNHEY, CDR2 SMNVEV (reference sequence). Trimming removed 7 bases at V and 1 base at J, with 16 bases between. This CDR3 region has 15 residues. The CDR3 spells CASIFLGQANTEAFF. DNA for the CDR3: TGTGCCAGCATTTTCCTGGGGCAGGCGAACACTGAAGCTTTCTTT.

The chain carries TRBV15 and TRBJ2-6, with D perhaps matching TRBD2 (5 bases). CDR1 LNHNV and CDR2 YYDKDF come from the germline V gene (reference sequence). CDR3 size: 15 residues. Trimming stripped 1 base from V and 5 bases from J, with 9 bases between. CDR3 nucleotide sequence: TGTGCCACCAGCAGAGGAGGGAACAGGGCCAACGTCCTGACTTTC. This translates into CATSRGGNRANVLTF.

The V and J genes are TRBV7-6 and TRBJ2-7, with 8 nucleotides matching TRBD2. J gave up 6 bases and V 5 bases, and 9 bases lay outside the gene matches. The germline CDR1 and CDR2 sequences are SGHVS and FNYEAQ. This CDR3 contains 14 residues. The CDR3 DNA is TGTGCCAGCAGCGACCCCCACCGGGAGGGCGAGCAGTACTTC. Its protein product is CASSDPHREGEQYF.